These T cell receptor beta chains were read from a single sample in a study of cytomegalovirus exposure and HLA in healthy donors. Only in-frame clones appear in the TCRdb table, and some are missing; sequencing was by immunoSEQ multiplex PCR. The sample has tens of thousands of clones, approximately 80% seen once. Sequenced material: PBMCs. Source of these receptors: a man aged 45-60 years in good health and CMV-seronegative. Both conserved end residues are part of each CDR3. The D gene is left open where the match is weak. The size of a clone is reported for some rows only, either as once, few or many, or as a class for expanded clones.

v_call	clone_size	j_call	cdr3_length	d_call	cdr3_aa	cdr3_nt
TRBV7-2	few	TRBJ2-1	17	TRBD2	CASSLVGVAGGHNEQFF	TGTGCCAGCAGCTTAGTTGGGGTAGCGGGGGGCCACAATGAGCAGTTCTTC
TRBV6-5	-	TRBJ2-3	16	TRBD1	CASSWVRQGGTDTQYF	TGTGCCAGCAGTTGGGTCCGTCAGGGGGGCACAGATACGCAGTATTTT
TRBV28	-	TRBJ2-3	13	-	CASGRGSTDTQYF	TGTGCCAGCGGGAGGGGGAGCACAGATACGCAGTATTTT
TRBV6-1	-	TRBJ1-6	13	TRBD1	CASWDRNNSPLHF	TGTGCCAGCTGGGACAGGAATAATTCACCCCTCCACTTT
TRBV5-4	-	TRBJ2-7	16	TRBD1	CASSLGVGTASYEQYF	TGTGCCAGCAGCTTGGGCGTCGGGACAGCCTCCTACGAGCAGTACTTC
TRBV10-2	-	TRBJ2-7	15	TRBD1	CASSFSGTGPYEQYF	TGCGCCAGCAGTTTCTCCGGGACAGGGCCATACGAGCAGTACTTC
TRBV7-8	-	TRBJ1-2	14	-	CASSSQQGIYGYTF	TGTGCCAGCAGCTCACAACAGGGAATTTATGGCTACACCTTC
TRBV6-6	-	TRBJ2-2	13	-	CAGKGDYTGELFF	TGTGCCGGAAAAGGGGATTACACCGGGGAGCTGTTTTTT
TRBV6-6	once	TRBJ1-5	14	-	CASSYDNSNQPQHF	TGTGCCAGCAGTTACGACAATAGCAATCAGCCCCAGCATTTT
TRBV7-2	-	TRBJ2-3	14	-	CASSKGGKVDTQYF	TGTGCCAGCAGCAAGGGGGGGAAGGTGGATACGCAGTATTTT
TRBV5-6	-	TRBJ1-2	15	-	CASIRVTGRFEGYTF	TGTGCCAGCATCCGGGTTACAGGGCGCTTTGAGGGCTACACCTTC
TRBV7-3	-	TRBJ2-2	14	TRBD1	CASSKDRGAGELFF	TGTGCCAGCAGCAAAGACAGGGGGGCCGGGGAGCTGTTTTTT
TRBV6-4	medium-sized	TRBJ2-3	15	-	CASSEAAGSTDTQYF	TGTGCCAGCAGTGAAGCAGCGGGCAGCACAGATACGCAGTATTTT
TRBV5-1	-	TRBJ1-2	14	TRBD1	CASSLGGQGNGYTF	TGCGCCAGCAGCTTGGGGGGACAGGGTAACGGCTACACCTTC
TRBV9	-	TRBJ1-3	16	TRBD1	CASSSGQGIGGDTIYF	TGTGCCAGCAGCTCAGGACAGGGGATAGGCGGTGACACCATATATTTT
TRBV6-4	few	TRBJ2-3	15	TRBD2	CASSDSGGATDTQYF	TGTGCCAGCAGTGATAGCGGGGGGGCCACAGATACGCAGTATTTT
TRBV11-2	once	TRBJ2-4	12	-	CASSLAGNIQYF	TGTGCCAGCAGCTTAGCCGGGAACATTCAGTACTTC
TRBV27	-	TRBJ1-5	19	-	CASSSNGTNSKDSNQPQHF	TGTGCCAGCAGTTCAAACGGGACAAACTCCAAGGATAGCAATCAGCCCCAGCATTTT
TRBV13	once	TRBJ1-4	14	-	CASRYAQGSKKLFF	TGTGCCAGCAGGTACGCACAGGGATCTAAAAAACTGTTTTTT
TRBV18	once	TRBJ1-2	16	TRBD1	CASSSGTGSSGVGYTF	TGTGCCAGCTCATCCGGGACAGGGAGCTCCGGGGTTGGCTACACCTTC
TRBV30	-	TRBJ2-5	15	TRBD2	CAWSKGTSGQETQYF	TGTGCCTGGAGTAAAGGGACTAGCGGGCAAGAGACCCAGTACTTC
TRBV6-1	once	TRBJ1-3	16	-	CASSEPAGSSGNTIYF	TGTGCCAGCAGTGAGCCGGCGGGTTCCTCTGGAAACACCATATATTTT
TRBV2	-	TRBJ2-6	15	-	CASTPHGAGANVLTF	TGTGCCAGCACTCCCCACGGGGCTGGGGCCAACGTCCTGACTTTC
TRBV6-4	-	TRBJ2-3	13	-	CASAAGGFDTQYF	TGTGCCAGCGCGGCAGGAGGATTCGATACGCAGTATTTT
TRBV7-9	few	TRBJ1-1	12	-	CSSSLDTTEAFF	TGTTCCAGCAGCTTGGACACTACTGAAGCTTTCTTT
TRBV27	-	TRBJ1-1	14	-	CASRVSVMNTEAFF	TGTGCCAGCAGAGTTTCAGTGATGAACACTGAAGCTTTCTTT
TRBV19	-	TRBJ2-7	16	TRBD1	CASSIIMGQGAYEQYF	TGTGCCAGTAGTATAATTATGGGACAGGGGGCCTACGAGCAGTACTTC
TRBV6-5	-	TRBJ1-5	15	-	CASSRGQSRNQPQHF	TGTGCCAGCAGTCGCGGGCAGTCCCGCAATCAGCCCCAGCATTTT
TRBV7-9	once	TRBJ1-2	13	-	CASSAAGADGYTF	TGTGCCAGCAGCGCGGCGGGGGCTGACGGCTACACCTTC
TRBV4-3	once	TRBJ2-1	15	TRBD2	CASSGLAGSYNEQFF	TGCGCCAGCAGTGGACTAGCGGGTTCCTACAATGAGCAGTTCTTC
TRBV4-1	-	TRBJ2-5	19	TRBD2	CASSQGFGSQAGSGETQYF	TGCGCCAGCAGCCAAGGGTTCGGTTCCCAAGCGGGGTCAGGAGAGACCCAGTACTTC
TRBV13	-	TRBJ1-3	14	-	CASSLVGQSDTIYF	TGTGCCAGCAGCTTAGTCGGACAGAGCGACACCATATATTTT
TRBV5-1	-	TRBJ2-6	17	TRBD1	CASSLGQGSSGANVLTF	TGCGCCAGCAGCCTGGGACAGGGCAGCTCTGGGGCCAACGTCCTGACTTTC
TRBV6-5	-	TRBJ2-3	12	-	CASSPNTDTQYF	TGTGCCAGCAGCCCTAACACAGATACGCAGTATTTT
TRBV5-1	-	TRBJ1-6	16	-	CASSLVAGISNSPLHF	TGCGCCAGCAGCTTGGTAGCAGGGATTAGTAATTCACCCCTCCACTTT
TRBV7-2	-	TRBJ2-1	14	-	CASSFGLSYNEQFF	TGTGCCAGCAGCTTTGGGCTTTCCTACAATGAGCAGTTCTTC
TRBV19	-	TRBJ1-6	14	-	CASSIRQPYSPLHF	TGTGCCAGTAGTATTAGACAGCCCTATTCACCCCTCCACTTT
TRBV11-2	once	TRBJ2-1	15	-	CASTPNRGNYNEQFF	TGTGCCAGCACCCCCAACCGGGGGAATTACAATGAGCAGTTCTTC
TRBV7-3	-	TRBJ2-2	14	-	CASRRGHLDRELFF	TGTGCCAGCAGAAGGGGACACTTGGACCGGGAGCTGTTTTTT
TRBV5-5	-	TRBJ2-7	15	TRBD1	CASSPEAGGRYEQYF	TGTGCCAGCAGCCCGGAGGCAGGGGGCAGGTACGAGCAGTACTTC
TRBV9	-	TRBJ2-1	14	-	CASSDGGARVEQFF	TGTGCCAGCAGTGATGGGGGGGCCCGGGTTGAGCAGTTCTTC
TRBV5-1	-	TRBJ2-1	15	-	CASSLEDPWRHEQFF	TGCGCCAGCAGCTTGGAGGACCCATGGAGGCATGAGCAGTTCTTC
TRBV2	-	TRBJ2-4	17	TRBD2	CASRTQVQAGAKNIQYF	TGTGCCAGCAGAACTCAAGTACAAGCGGGGGCCAAAAACATTCAGTACTTC
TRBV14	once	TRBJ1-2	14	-	CASSPQRGSYGYTF	TGTGCCAGCAGCCCCCAGCGGGGTTCCTATGGCTACACCTTC
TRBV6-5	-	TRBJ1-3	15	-	CASSPDWNSGNTIYF	TGTGCCAGCAGCCCCGACTGGAACTCTGGAAACACCATATATTTT
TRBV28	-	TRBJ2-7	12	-	CASSSTPYEQYF	TGTGCCAGCAGTTCGACACCCTACGAGCAGTACTTC
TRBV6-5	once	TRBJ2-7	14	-	CASSYLGLAHEQYF	TGTGCCAGCAGTTACCTCGGGTTGGCGCACGAGCAGTACTTC
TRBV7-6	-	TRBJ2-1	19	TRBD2	CASSFGRGGRSSSYNEQFF	TGTGCCAGCAGCTTTGGGCGGGGAGGGAGGAGCTCCTCCTACAATGAGCAGTTCTTC
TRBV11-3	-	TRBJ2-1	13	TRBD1	CASSPPTGNEQFF	TGTGCCAGCAGCCCCCCGACAGGGAATGAGCAGTTCTTC
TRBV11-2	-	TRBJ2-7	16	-	CASSYVRMSGSYEQYF	TGTGCCAGCAGCTATGTTAGAATGTCTGGCTCCTACGAGCAGTACTTC
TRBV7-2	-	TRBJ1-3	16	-	CASSLGGGSSGNTIYF	TGTGCCAGCAGCTTAGGAGGGGGTAGCTCTGGAAACACCATATATTTT
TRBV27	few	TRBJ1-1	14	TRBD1	CASKRGQGGTEAFF	TGTGCCAGCAAGCGGGGACAGGGGGGAACTGAAGCTTTCTTT
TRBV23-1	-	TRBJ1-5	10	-	CATQYQPQHF	TGCGCCACACAGTACCAGCCCCAGCATTTT
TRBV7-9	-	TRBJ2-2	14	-	CASSSRTNTGELFF	TGTGCCAGCAGCTCGAGGACGAACACCGGGGAGCTGTTTTTT
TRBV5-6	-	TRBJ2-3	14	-	CASRDRDFTDTQYF	TGTGCCAGCAGAGACCGGGACTTCACGGATACGCAGTATTTT
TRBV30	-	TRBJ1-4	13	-	CACNGPTNEKLFF	TGTGCCTGCAATGGCCCAACTAATGAAAAACTGTTTTTT
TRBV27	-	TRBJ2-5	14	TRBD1	CASSPNDREETQYF	TGTGCCAGCAGTCCTAACGACAGGGAAGAGACCCAGTACTTC
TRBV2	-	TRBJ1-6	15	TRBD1	CASSYDRVGNSPLHF	TGTGCCAGCAGTTATGACAGGGTGGGTAATTCACCCCTCCACTTT
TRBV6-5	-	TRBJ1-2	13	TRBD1	CASRGQGEYGYTF	TGTGCCAGCAGGGGACAGGGCGAATATGGCTACACCTTC
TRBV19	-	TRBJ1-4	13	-	CASQTGFNEKLFF	TGTGCCAGTCAGACAGGATTTAATGAAAAACTGTTTTTT